A selection of T cell receptor beta chains follows, all from one sample in a study of blood T cells in healthy people across ages. TCRdb analysed the 5' RACE reads with MiXCR anew, one entry per CDR3 protein. Here the sample spans roughly 800,000 distinct CDR3 sequences, 58% being singletons. Sequenced material: blood. The receptors were sampled from a man aged 30 to 39 in good health. Each CDR3 is given with its conserved first and last residue. The D gene is left open where the match is weak. Size tells how often a clone was seen (once, few, many) or the class of an expanded clone, and some rows leave it out.

d_call j_call v_call clone_size cdr3_nt cdr3_aa
- TRBJ2-7 TRBV7-6 - TGTGCCAGCAGCTGGAGATCCCCGGGGGACGAGCAGTACTTC CASSWRSPGDEQYF
- TRBJ2-3 TRBV20-1 - TGCAGTGCCAATAGGGGAGGGGAGGGGGCGACAGATACGCAGTATTTT CSANRGGEGATDTQYF
- TRBJ1-1 TRBV5-1 few TGCGCCAGCAGCTTTCAGCTGGACTTGAACACTGAAGCTTTCTTT CASSFQLDLNTEAFF
- TRBJ1-5 TRBV6-1 few TGTGCCAGCATCGAACCGGGGTTAGGTCAGCCCCAGCATTTT CASIEPGLGQPQHF
- TRBJ1-1 TRBV29-1 - TGCAGCGTTGAATTAGAGGGAGATGAAGCTTTCTTT CSVELEGDEAFF
- TRBJ2-5 TRBV9 once TGTGCCAGCACCTCCTATGGACAGCGAGAAGAGACCCAGTACTTC CASTSYGQREETQYF
TRBD2 TRBJ2-7 TRBV13 few TGTGCCAGCAGCCATAGCGGGTACGAGCAGTACTTC CASSHSGYEQYF
TRBD1 TRBJ1-5 TRBV24-1 - TGTGTCACCAGTGAAGTGGACAGGAATCAGCCCCAGCATTTT CVTSEVDRNQPQHF
- TRBJ1-4 TRBV11-2 - TGTGCCAGCGCAACTAATGAAAAACTGTTTTTT CASATNEKLFF
- TRBJ2-3 TRBV7-2 few TGTGCCAGCAGCGCCGTGGGGGATACGCAGTATTTT CASSAVGDTQYF
TRBD1 TRBJ2-7 TRBV7-2 - TGTGCCAGCAGCTACCAGACAGGGGTCTCCTACGAGCAGTACTTC CASSYQTGVSYEQYF
- TRBJ2-1 TRBV13 - TGTGCCAGCAGCACCTTCGGGGTCGGGACGAGGGGTGAGCAGTTCTTC CASSTFGVGTRGEQFF
- TRBJ2-7 TRBV5-5 - TGTGCCAGCAGCTTTTTCGCTAGCGAGGCCTACGAGCAGTACTTC CASSFFASEAYEQYF
- TRBJ2-5 TRBV21-1 few TGTGCCAGCATGAAGCATACAGGGGAAGCGAAGGAGACCCAGTACTTC CASMKHTGEAKETQYF
- TRBJ2-1 TRBV6-1 - TGTGCCAGCAACCGCTGGGCCACGGACAGCTCCTACAATGAGCAGTTCTTC CASNRWATDSSYNEQFF